Presented here are 30 T cell receptor beta chains from one specimen sequenced in a study of human T cells and chemical hapten exposure. The time point denotes: patch test 2, 6 weeks after DPC sensitization. Documented treatment: therapeutic diphenylcyclopropenone sensitization with weekly scalp DPC. TCRdb re-called the RACE reads through MiXCR, storing one row per CDR3 protein. The sample includes 35,000 to 45,000 distinct CDR3 sequences, 8.9% of them seen just once. Sequenced here: whole blood, sampled in connection with sensitization to the hapten diphenylcyclopropenone (DPC). Receptor source: a woman aged 40 to 50 with alopecia areata. Some clones in this sample may be carry-over from other donors' samples.

The table lists this clonotype with many counts. The chain is built from TRBV7-6 and TRBJ1-3, with no clear D. The V end was cut by 3 bases, the J end by 0 bases, with 12 bases between. The CDR3 spans 16 residues. Per germline, CDR1 SGHVS and CDR2 FNYEAQ. The CDR3 DNA reads TGTGCCAGCAGCTTGGGAGGACCTGGCTCTGGAAACACCATATATTTT. Amino acid sequence: CASSLGGPGSGNTIYF.

This clonotype occurred many times. The rearrangement uses TRBV20-1 and TRBJ2-1; 8 nucleotides line up with TRBD2. The CDR3 is 15 amino acids. The J segment lost 3 bases and the V segment lost 6 bases, leaving 10 bases of the junction unmatched. The germline gives CDR1 DFQATT, CDR2 SNEGSKA (reference sequence). The CDR3 loop is CSALSGNVGYNEQFF. The CDR3 region has the DNA TGCAGTGCCCTTAGCGGGAACGTCGGCTACAATGAGCAGTTCTTC.

This clonotype was picked up many times. One junction end disagrees with the germline gene, perhaps due to a read error. V usage is TRBV7-2 and J usage is TRBJ2-7; possibly TRBD1 or TRBD2 for D (5 bases each). The CDR3 loop spans 12 amino acids. Germline-derived CDR1 and CDR2 are SGHTA and FQGNSA. Written as DNA, the CDR3 is TGTGCCAGCAGCTTAGGGGGGTTGGCCAGTAATTTC. This encodes CASSLGGLASNF. The complete variable domain, with remaining parts taken from reference TRBV7-2 and TRBJ2-7, reads GAGVSQSPSNKVTEKGKDVELRCDPISGHTALYWYRQSLGQGLEFLIYFQGNSAPDKSGLPSDRFSAERTGGSVSTLTIQRTQQEDSAVYLCASSLGGLASNFGPGTRLTVT.

The chain combines TRBV10-3 with TRBJ1-6, with D tentatively TRBD1 (6 bases). The length of the CDR3 is 14 residues. From germline, CDR1 is ENHRY and CDR2 SYGVKD. Trimming removed 6 bases from V and 13 bases from J, with 19 bases in between. The CDR3 DNA follows: TGTGCCATCAGCCTAGACAGGTCCGTTGTCCCCCTCCACTTT. Protein: CAISLDRSVVPLHF.

The chain has TRBV27 and TRBJ2-3; the match to TRBD2 covers 9 bases. V was pared by 3 bases and J by 0 bases, with 4 bases of the junction left unmatched. The V gene's germline CDR1 is MNHEY and CDR2 SMNVEV (reference sequence). The CDR3 sequence is 16 residues long. CDR3 amino acids: CASSLTTSGSTDTQYF. CDR3 in DNA: TGTGCCAGCAGTTTGACCACTAGCGGGAGCACAGATACGCAGTATTTT.

This clonotype was found many times. The chain links TRBV6-1 to TRBJ2-7, with D uncertain. V was clipped by 0 bases and J by 4 bases, with 7 bases between them. CDR3 size: 13 residues. CDR1 and CDR2 from the germline V gene are MNHNS and SASEGT. The CDR3 region is CASSEADYYEQYF. CDR3 nucleotides: TGTGCCAGCAGTGAAGCGGATTATTACGAGCAGTACTTC.

This clonotype was counted at least ten times. The chain is built from TRBV28 and TRBJ2-7; D is ambiguous. The V end was cut by 2 bases, the J end by 4 bases, with 6 bases between. The CDR3 has 12 residues. Germline CDR1 reads MDHEN; CDR2 reads SYDVKM. CDR3 amino acids: CASSLIGYEQYF. The DNA for the CDR3 is TGTGCCAGCAGTTTAATAGGGTACGAGCAGTACTTC.

This clonotype was seen ten or more times. This chain connects TRBV5-4 to TRBJ2-3; tentative D call: TRBD2 (5 bases). Germline V gene data show CDR1 as SGHNT and CDR2 as YYREEE (reference sequence). Trimming pared 1 base from V and 12 bases from J, leaving 12 bases between. The CDR3 has 12 amino acids. For the CDR3, the DNA is TGTGCCAGCAGCTTGTCGGCTAGCTACCAGTATTTT. This codes for CASSLSASYQYF.

The chain links TRBV29-1 to TRBJ1-2; possible D gene TRBD1, 5 bases. V was cut by 7 bases and J by 8 bases, with 20 bases left in between. Looked up from germline, CDR1 is SQVTM and CDR2 is ANQGSEA. CDR3 length equals 13 residues. The DNA for the CDR3 is TGCAGCGCCAAAACGGACAATTCGGACGGCTACACCTTC. As protein: CSAKTDNSDGYTF.

CDR3 DNA: TGCGCCAGCAGGAAGATGGGTAATTTAGCGAACACCGGGGAGCTGTTTTTT. Residues: CASRKMGNLANTGELFF. The chain joins TRBV4-1 to TRBJ2-2; D not resolved. The CDR3 is 17 amino acids. The V end was cut by 6 bases, the J end by 0 bases, with 17 bases between. CDR1 and CDR2 from the germline V gene are MGHRA and YSYEKL.

This clonotype has only a few counts. V gene TRBV6-2 or TRBV6-3 combines with J gene TRBJ2-3; D not certain. The CDR3 totals 11 residues. Trimming removed 5 bases from V and 11 bases from J, with 11 bases in between. Germline values: CDR1 MNHEY, CDR2 SVGEGT. DNA for the CDR3: TGTGCCAGCAGTATTGGGGTTAAGCAGTATTTT. As protein: CASSIGVKQYF.

This clonotype was detected ten times or more. The rearrangement links TRBV7-6 to TRBJ1-1; D gene unclear. The CDR3 sequence is 13 residues long. Germline CDR1 SGHVS, CDR2 FNYEAQ. Deletions cut 4 bases from V and 3 bases from J, with 9 bases between. CDR3 DNA sequence: TGTGCCAGCAGCTATAGCGGAGACACTGAAGCTTTCTTT. Its translation: CASSYSGDTEAFF.

At least ten counts were recorded for this clonotype. This chain uses TRBV6-6 with TRBJ2-2; D gene unclear. The V gene's germline CDR1 is MNHNY and CDR2 SVGAGI (reference sequence). The CDR3 runs to 13 residues. V shed 2 bases and J shed 4 bases, with 5 bases lying between them. Here the CDR3 reads CASSYITTGELFF. In DNA form, the CDR3 reads TGTGCCAGCAGTTACATCACCACCGGGGAGCTGTTTTTT.

This clonotype was counted many times. J is TRBJ2-3 and V is TRBV5-1; D is unresolved. Germline assignment: CDR1 SGHRS and CDR2 YFSETQ. The CDR3 totals 14 residues. V was cut by 0 bases and J by 9 bases, with 14 bases left in between. CDR3 in amino acids: CASSLDAPRNTQYF. The CDR3 DNA follows: TGCGCCAGCAGCTTGGACGCCCCACGAAACACGCAGTATTTT.

This clonotype was seen only a few times. The CDR3 nucleotides read TGTGCCAGCAGCTTAGGGCGTTCGGCAGAAGAGACCCAGTACTTC. It translates to CASSLGRSAEETQYF. The rearrangement links TRBV11-3 to TRBJ2-5; D gene ambiguous. Germline CDR1 is SGHNT and CDR2 is YENEEA. V lost 1 base, J lost 3 bases, and 12 bases lay in between. The CDR3 is made up of 15 amino acids. The full variable domain, its missing parts supplied by reference TRBV11-3 and TRBJ2-5, is EAGVVQSPRYKIIEKKQPVAFWCNPISGHNTLYWYLQNLGQGPELLIRYENEEAVDDSQLPKDRFSAERLKGVDSTLKIQPAELGDSAVYLCASSLGRSAEETQYFGPGTRLLVL.

This clonotype was seen ten or more times. The chain joins TRBV7-8 to TRBJ2-5, with D possibly being TRBD2 (6 bases). Germline V gene data show CDR1 as SGHVS and CDR2 as FQNEAQ. V was trimmed by 0 bases and J by 2 bases, leaving 10 bases between them. This CDR3 region has 15 residues. CDR3 sequence: CASSLAGGFQETQYF. The CDR3 nucleotides are TGTGCCAGCAGCTTAGCCGGGGGTTTTCAAGAGACCCAGTACTTC.

In its sample, this clonotype was seen a few times. The J gene is TRBJ1-2, the V gene TRBV12-3 or TRBV12-4; 8 bases map to TRBD1. The length of the CDR3 is 15 residues. The junction had 7 bases not matched to a gene; V was cut back by 7 bases and J by 0 bases. CDR3 bases: TGTGCCAGCACCATTGGGACAGGAACTAACTATGGCTACACCTTC. It yields the protein CASTIGTGTNYGYTF.

This clonotype was detected many times. V gene TRBV20-1 combines with J gene TRBJ1-1, with D hard to call. This CDR3 is built from 14 residues. Looked up from germline, CDR1 is DFQATT and CDR2 is SNEGSKA (reference sequence). V lost 1 base and J lost 4, with 13 bases in between. Written as DNA, the CDR3 is TGCAGTGCTAGAGTCGACGACGAGGTCACTGAAGCTTTCTTT. Translated, it gives CSARVDDEVTEAFF.

This clonotype was seen at least ten times. J is TRBJ1-5 and V is TRBV2; 9 positions agree with TRBD1. This CDR3 is 17 amino acids long. After removal of 6 bases from V and 3 bases from J, the junction contained 12 bases not matched to a gene. Germline V gene lookup returns CDR1 SNHLY and CDR2 FYNNEI. CDR3 DNA sequence: TGTGCCAGCAGCCACCTCTCCGGGACAGGGCACAATCAGCCCCAGCATTTT. This codes for CASSHLSGTGHNQPQHF.

This clonotype was observed a handful of times. The J gene is TRBJ2-7, the V gene TRBV6-5; tentative D call: TRBD2 (6 bases). Trimming took off 0 bases at V and 2 bases at J, with 14 bases between the two ends. The germline CDR1 and CDR2 sequences are MNHEY and SVGAGI. This CDR3 has 16 amino acids. The CDR3 reads CASSYSERAGTYEQYF. In DNA form, the CDR3 reads TGTGCCAGCAGTTACTCTGAGCGGGCGGGAACCTACGAGCAGTACTTC.

A single count supports this clonotype. A much more abundant neighbour one base away suggests this may be a read error. The chain couples TRBV12-3 or TRBV12-4 to TRBJ1-2; no firm D call. CDR3 length equals 11 residues. In DNA, the CDR3 is TGTGTCAGCAGCCATGACCATGGCTACACCTTC. This sequence encodes CVSSHDHGYTF.

This clonotype was seen a few times. The rearrangement uses TRBV20-1 and TRBJ1-4, with D unclear. Between the trimmed V and J ends, which lost 1 base and 7 bases, there was a span of 10 bases. This CDR3 comprises 13 residues. Germline V lookup: CDR1 DFQATT, CDR2 SNEGSKA (reference sequence). In DNA form, the CDR3 reads TGCAGTGCTAGAGCAGTCAGCGGTGAAAAACTGTTTTTT. Protein: CSARAVSGEKLFF.

This clonotype was detected many times. The chain employs TRBV6-1 and TRBJ2-3; weak D call: TRBD1 (6 bases). This CDR3 region has 15 residues. V lost 4 bases, J lost 3 bases, and 14 bases lay in between. Germline loops: CDR1 MNHNS, CDR2 SASEGT. CDR3 coding DNA: TGTGCCAGCAGTGCAGGACAGAGCCCGACAGATACGCAGTATTTT. It is translated as CASSAGQSPTDTQYF.

This chain links TRBV20-1 with TRBJ2-7; the D gene is possibly TRBD2 (5 bases). Trimming removed 6 bases from V and 6 bases from J, with 18 bases in between. Germline V gene sequence: CDR1 DFQATT, CDR2 SNEGSKA (reference sequence). The CDR3 has 13 residues. The CDR3 bases are TGCAGTGCGCTGTCCCTTCTAGCATCCGAGCAGTACTTC. Its translation: CSALSLLASEQYF.

This clonotype was seen ten or more times. The chain recombines TRBV7-2 with TRBJ1-4; D not resolved. CDR1 SGHTA and CDR2 FQGNSA come from the germline V gene. Trimming removed 3 bases at V and 7 bases at J, with 9 bases between. CDR3 length equals 13 residues. CDR3 bases: TGTGCCAGCAGCTTCTCAGTAGGTGAAAAACTGTTTTTT. Translated, it gives CASSFSVGEKLFF.

This clonotype was seen at least ten times. The chain joins TRBV11-1 to TRBJ2-1; no firm D call. Trimming took 0 bases from V and 6 from J, leaving 6 bases between them. The CDR3 extends over 13 amino acids. Per the germline V gene, CDR1 is SGHAT and CDR2 is FQDESV (reference sequence). In DNA form, the CDR3 reads TGTGCCAGCAGCTTAGCGATCGCCAATGAGCAGTTCTTC. As protein: CASSLAIANEQFF.

This sequence joins TRBV4-1 and TRBJ2-6; maybe TRBD1 (5 bases). Trimming left V 1 base short and J 4 bases short, with 11 bases between. Germline V gene lookup returns CDR1 MGHRA and CDR2 YSYEKL. The CDR3 spans 16 residues. The CDR3: CASSQVAGLGANVLTF. In DNA, the CDR3 is TGCGCCAGCAGCCAAGTTGCAGGGCTAGGGGCCAACGTCCTGACTTTC.

Of note for this clonotype: At one of its ends the junction is not consistent with the germline gene, which may arise from a read error. The gene calls are TRBV3-1 and TRBJ2-5; 8 bases agree with TRBD2. Germline CDR1 is LGHDT and CDR2 is YNNKEL (reference sequence). There are 13 residues in the CDR3. This CDR3 reads CASRQAGVETQYF. The CDR3 DNA reads as TGTGCCAGCAGACAAGCGGGGGTAGAGACCCAGTACTTC.

This clonotype was picked up a small number of times. The chain is built from TRBV20-1 and TRBJ2-7; D assignment may be TRBD1 or TRBD2 (5 bases each). Trimming took off 6 bases at V and 6 bases at J, with 18 bases between the two ends. The CDR3 loop spans 13 amino acids. Germline V lookup: CDR1 DFQATT, CDR2 SNEGSKA (reference sequence). In nucleotides, the CDR3 is TGCAGTGCCCGCCCCCCTGGGGGAACCGAGCAGTACTTC. Its protein is CSARPPGGTEQYF.

The sample holds many counts of this clonotype. The chain recombines TRBV3-1 with TRBJ2-1, with a tentative D call TRBD1 (6 bases). Germline CDR1 reads LGHDT; CDR2 reads YNNKEL (reference sequence). The CDR3 is 14 amino acids. V lost 2 bases and J lost 8, with 13 bases in between. CDR3: CASSQSRGFYEQFF. CDR3 nucleotide sequence: TGTGCCAGCAGCCAATCCAGGGGATTCTATGAGCAGTTCTTC.